This entry concerns a single TCR beta chain. No antigen is known for it. The sample comes from a study of CD8+ T cells in alopecia areata. Study as a whole: Tofacitinib administration to treated patients was oral, at 5 to 10 mg twice daily.

The study's findings and limits: There were also resident alphabeta T cells of normal skin sequenced in scalp samples.

V gave up 4 bases and J gave up 6 bases, with 17 bases separating them. Germline V gives CDR1 SGHDN, CDR2 FVKESK. The CDR3 consists of 15 residues. As part of sample collection, lesional scalp punch biopsies and peripheral blood were taken from alopecia areata patients. Reverse transcribed after extraction, RNA yielded cDNA as the sequencing template. The table came from immunoSEQ multiplex PCR; TCRdb's copy has only in-frame clones and leaves some out. The table records over 200,000 clones, about three fifths of them present only once. This TCR was recovered from a human donor with alopecia areata. The chain links TRBV14 to TRBJ2-3; perhaps TRBD1 as D (5 bases). The sequences come from CD4+ T cells sorted from blood, collected at week 0. In nucleotides, the CDR3 is TGTGCCAGCAGCCCTACACGGCAGGGCAGCGATACGCAGTATTTT. Translating it yields CASSPTRQGSDTQYF. Full variable domain (remainder filled in from reference TRBV14 and TRBJ2-3): EAGVTQFPSHSVIEKGQTVTLRCDPISGHDNLYWYRRVMGKEIKFLLHFVKESKQDESGMPNNRFLAERTGGTYSTLKVQPAELEDSGVYFCASSPTRQGSDTQYFGPGTRLTVL.